One and the same sample provided the 10 T cell receptor beta chains below, sequenced in a study of CD8 T cells in ankylosing spondylitis. TCRdb itself ran the 5' RACE reads through MiXCR, one entry per CDR3 protein. In the table there are hundreds of thousands of distinct CDR3 sequences, less than 25% of which are singletons. Sequencing was performed on blood, either unsorted or a sorted T cell fraction (not recorded which). These receptors originate from a female donor with ankylosing spondylitis or in good health (not recorded which).

This chain links TRBV20-1 with TRBJ2-2; a possible D gene is TRBD1 (6 bases). The CDR3 totals 16 residues. From germline, CDR1 is DFQATT and CDR2 SNEGSKA (reference sequence). V shed 5 bases and J shed 1 base, with 17 bases lying between them. In DNA, the CDR3 is TGCAGTGCTCCTAGAGGGGGACGGATGAACACCGGGGAGCTGTTTTTT. This translates into CSAPRGGRMNTGELFF.

This clonotype was recorded a few times. The V and J genes are TRBV30 and TRBJ1-2; 7 bases agree with TRBD1. The CDR3 runs 14 residues. Germline lookup yields CDR1 GTSNPN and CDR2 SVGIG (reference sequence). Trimming took 0 bases from V and 4 from J; bases not matched to a gene: 5. The CDR3 nucleotides are TGTGCCTGGAGTGTGGACAGGAGAGGCTATGGCTACACCTTC. Its translation: CAWSVDRRGYGYTF.

The V and J genes are TRBV7-9 and TRBJ2-1; the D gene is possibly TRBD2 (6 bases). The V and J ends lost 5 bases and 5 bases respectively, with 16 bases between them. The CDR3 has 15 amino acids. Germline V gene data show CDR1 as SEHNR and CDR2 as FQNEAQ (reference sequence). CDR3 bases: TGTGCCAGCAGCCATACTAGCCCCCTAAACAATGAGCAGTTCTTC. This sequence encodes CASSHTSPLNNEQFF.

In this sample, this clonotype turned up a few times. This sequence joins TRBV25-1 and TRBJ2-3, with 10 bases fitting TRBD2. There are 19 residues in the CDR3. V shed 0 bases and J 6 bases; nucleotides not matched to a gene: 15. Germline CDR1 reads MGHDK; CDR2 reads SYGVNS. CDR3 loop: CASSEYITAGGPLLDTQYF. The CDR3 DNA reads as TGTGCCAGCAGTGAATATATTACAGCGGGAGGGCCTCTATTGGATACGCAGTATTTT.

This clonotype was counted only a few times. The chain links TRBV20-1 to TRBJ1-1, with D perhaps matching TRBD1 (6 bases). The V end lost 3 bases, the J end lost 3 bases, and 17 bases lay between the germline ends. CDR3 length: 15 residues. Germline V gene sequence: CDR1 DFQATT, CDR2 SNEGSKA (reference sequence). CDR3 amino acids: CSARRTGTGDTEAFF. Here the CDR3 DNA reads TGCAGTGCTAGGAGAACAGGGACGGGGGACACTGAAGCTTTCTTT.

This clonotype was detected ten times or more. The chain has TRBV19 and TRBJ1-5, with 9 bases identical to TRBD1. Trimming took 5 bases from V and 7 from J; bases not matched to a gene: 3. Germline CDR1 LNHDA, CDR2 SQIVND (reference sequence). The CDR3 spans 13 residues. DNA of the CDR3: TGTGCCAGTAGTTGGACAGGGGAACAGCCCCAGCATTTT. Protein sequence: CASSWTGEQPQHF.

This clonotype occurred a few times. The chain uses TRBV5-1 and TRBJ1-5; perhaps TRBD1 as D (5 bases). Trimming left V 0 bases short and J 7 bases short, with 14 bases between. The CDR3 spans 15 residues. In germline, CDR1 is SGHRS, CDR2 YFSETQ. CDR3 nucleotides: TGCGCCAGCAGCTTGGGGACGACAGCAGGGCAGCCCCAGCATTTT. It yields the protein CASSLGTTAGQPQHF.

This chain connects TRBV12-3 or TRBV12-4 to TRBJ1-5; no reliable D call. Trimming cost V 4 bases and J 10 bases, with 8 bases left between them. CDR3 length: 11 amino acids. In DNA form, the CDR3 reads TGTGCCAGCAGTTCCCAAGGCCCCCAGCATTTT. Residues: CASSSQGPQHF.

The chain has TRBV3-1 and TRBJ2-1; 8 positions agree with TRBD2. V shed 0 bases, J shed 8 bases, and the junction held 12 bases outside the gene matches. CDR3 size: 17 residues. In germline, CDR1 is LGHDT, CDR2 YNNKEL (reference sequence). This chain's CDR3 is CASSQDSAASGWYEQFF. The DNA of the CDR3 is TGTGCCAGCAGCCAAGATTCAGCGGCTAGCGGGTGGTATGAGCAGTTCTTC.

A few counts support this clonotype. The chain employs TRBV6-1 and TRBJ2-2, with D perhaps TRBD2 (6 bases). The V gene lost 6 bases and the J gene lost 4 bases, with 15 bases spanning the gap. This CDR3 is 15 amino acids long. Germline values: CDR1 MNHNS, CDR2 SASEGT. In nucleotides, the CDR3 is TGTGCCAGCAGCGCCGTAGCGGCTAGCACCGGGGAGCTGTTTTTT. Its translation is CASSAVAASTGELFF.